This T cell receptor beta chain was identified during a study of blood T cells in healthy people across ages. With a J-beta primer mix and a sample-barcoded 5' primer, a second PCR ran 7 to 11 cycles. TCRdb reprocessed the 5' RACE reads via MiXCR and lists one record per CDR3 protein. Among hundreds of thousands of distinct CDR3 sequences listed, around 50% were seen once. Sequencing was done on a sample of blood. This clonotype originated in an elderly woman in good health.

The CDR3 is CASSPFEGADTGELFF. CDR3 coding DNA: TGTGCCAGCTCACCATTCGAGGGCGCCGACACCGGGGAGCTGTTTTTT. This rearrangement joins TRBV18 to TRBJ2-2; perhaps TRBD2 as D (5 bases). Germline-derived CDR1 and CDR2 are KGHSH and LQKENI. Trimming took off 2 bases at V and 3 bases at J, with 13 bases between the two ends. The CDR3 extends over 16 amino acids. Drawing the rest from reference TRBV18 and TRBJ2-2, the complete variable domain is NAGVMQNPRHLVRRRGQEARLRCSPMKGHSHVYWYRQLPEEGLKFMVYLQKENIIDESGMPKERFSAEFPKEGPSILRIQQVVRGDSAAYFCASSPFEGADTGELFFGEGSRLTVL.